This T cell receptor beta chain was identified in a study of blood T cell repertoires in COVID-19. In the study overall: Collection of acute and convalescent COVID-19 samples took place in the United States, Italy and Spain. In each case, the material was cDNA or gDNA derived from T cells, B-cell-depleted T cells, or PBMCs.

Authors' methods: By means of reference gene primer amplification, nucleated cell counts were estimated. The protocol was immunoSEQ multiplex PCR, while the TCRdb copy is restricted to in-frame clones and leaves out a portion. The V and J calls and clone size come from that table; D and trimming were worked out from the DNA. The sample holds approximately 140,000 clones, around 81% seen once. The ends were cut back, 7 bases at V and 1 base at J, with 8 bases in the middle. The CDR3 runs to 13 residues. From germline, CDR1 is KGHSH and CDR2 LQKENI. This rearrangement joins TRBV18 to TRBJ1-5; D is uncertain. This receptor was taken from a woman in her thirties or forties with active or convalescent COVID-19. Sequencing was carried out using peripheral blood. CDR3 nucleotide sequence: TGTGCCAGCTTAGAGGGAAGCAATCAGCCCCAGCATTTT. It is translated as CASLEGSNQPQHF.